This T cell receptor (beta chain) was captured in a study of patients and donors after allogeneic stem cell transplantation. Using its own MiXCR run on the RT-PCR reads, TCRdb lists one record per CDR3 protein. The sample lists over 130,000 distinct CDR3 sequences; about 36% were seen once. Looked up from germline, CDR1 is LGHNA and CDR2 is YNFKEQ. V lost 0 bases to trimming and J lost 2 bases, with 8 bases between them. This CDR3 comprises 15 residues. Sequencing was done on a sample of blood, either unsorted or a sorted T cell fraction (not recorded which). The V gene is TRBV4-2, the J gene TRBJ2-1; D ambiguous. This TCR derives from a human donor who was either an allogeneic HSCT recipient or a stem cell or donor lymphocyte infusion donor (not recorded which). It is not recorded whose cells these are; they may come from a transplant donor. CDR3 bases: TGTGCCAGCAGCCAAGATGGTAGTGCCTACAATGAGCAGTTCTTC. Its translation is CASSQDGSAYNEQFF.